A selection of T cell receptor beta chains follows, all from one sample in a study of beta chain features in type 1 diabetes. Clones were sequenced by immunoSEQ multiplex PCR, and TCRdb holds only the in-frame ones, with some missing. The sample holds 150,000 to 190,000 clones, 11% seen once. Sequenced material: central memory CD4+ T cells from blood. These receptors were collected from a man younger than 30 in good health. CDR3s include the opening cysteine and the closing phenylalanine or tryptophan. Fields, in order: CDR3 protein, CDR3 DNA, clone size, V gene, J gene, D gene. The D gene is left open where the match is weak. Clone sizes are given selectively: once, few, many, or a class where the clone is expanded.

CASSLVGRARGEQYF	TGTGCCAGCAGCTTAGTCGGGAGGGCCCGGGGCGAGCAGTACTTC	few	TRBV13	TRBJ2-7	TRBD2
CASSPGGAGGYTF	TGTGCCAGCAGTCCTGGGGGGGCAGGGGGCTACACCTTC	few	TRBV27	TRBJ1-2	.
CASSLGTGGFKNIQYF	TGTGCCAGCAGCTTAGGCACAGGGGGATTCAAAAACATTCAGTACTTC	once	TRBV7-2	TRBJ2-4	TRBD1
CASSFSGRRDTQYF	TGTGCCAGCAGCTTTAGCGGGAGAAGGGATACGCAGTATTTT	.	TRBV5-4	TRBJ2-3	TRBD2
CASSRGGTLYYEQYF	TGTGCCAGTAGTAGAGGGGGGACACTATACTACGAGCAGTACTTC	.	TRBV19	TRBJ2-7	.
CAVGEFYEQYF	TGTGCCGTCGGGGAATTCTACGAGCAGTACTTC	few	TRBV19	TRBJ2-7	.
CASSLVFPGNEQYF	TGCGCCAGCAGCTTGGTCTTTCCAGGGAACGAGCAGTACTTC	.	TRBV5-1	TRBJ2-7	.
CASSLRGQETQYF	TGTGCCAGCAGCTTAAGGGGACAAGAGACCCAGTACTTC	.	TRBV7-6	TRBJ2-5	.
CASSPGLALSYEQYF	TGTGCCAGCAGCCCCGGACTAGCGCTCTCCTACGAGCAGTACTTC	.	TRBV7-2	TRBJ2-7	TRBD2
CAWGPRGSYNEQFF	TGTGCCTGGGGTCCTCGGGGGTCCTACAATGAGCAGTTCTTC	.	TRBV30	TRBJ2-1	.
CAISAGVGPLHF	TGTGCCATCAGTGCAGGGGTTGGACCCCTCCACTTT	.	TRBV10-3	TRBJ1-6	.
CASSLGITDTQYF	TGTGCCAGCAGCTTAGGCATCACAGATACGCAGTATTTT	few	TRBV7-3	TRBJ2-3	.
CASSGSGTANEKLFF	TGTGCCAGCAGCGGCTCCGGGACAGCGAATGAAAAACTGTTTTTT	.	TRBV7-2	TRBJ1-4	TRBD1
CASSVGTSPRNYNEQFF	TGTGCCAGCAGTGTAGGGACTAGCCCTAGAAACTACAATGAGCAGTTCTTC	few	TRBV2	TRBJ2-1	TRBD2
CASRRGGLARYEQYF	TGTGCCAGCAGGCGCGGGGGACTAGCGAGGTACGAGCAGTACTTC	few	TRBV13	TRBJ2-7	TRBD2
CASSFRGSGPSYNEQFF	TGTGCCAGCAGCTTCCGCGGGAGTGGCCCTTCATACAATGAGCAGTTCTTC	many	TRBV7-9	TRBJ2-1	TRBD2
CASSYRAYNEQFF	TGTGCCAGCAGTTACAGGGCCTACAATGAGCAGTTCTTC	.	TRBV7-2	TRBJ2-1	.
CASSKGANLRGYTF	TGTGCCAGCAGCAAAGGGGCTAATTTGCGTGGCTACACCTTC	.	TRBV21-1	TRBJ1-2	.
CASSGTGALQYF	TGTGCCAGCAGTGGAACAGGGGCACTTCAGTACTTC	few	TRBV25-1	TRBJ2-4	TRBD1
CASRGAGASGGELFF	TGTGCCAGCAGAGGGGCGGGAGCGTCGGGCGGGGAGCTGTTTTTT	few	TRBV27	TRBJ2-2	TRBD2
CASSLVRLAGEQYF	TGTGCCAGCAGCTTAGTTCGGCTAGCTGGGGAGCAGTACTTC	few	TRBV7-2	TRBJ2-7	.
CASSLLQAYNEQFF	TGTGCCAGCAGTCTTCTCCAGGCCTACAATGAGCAGTTCTTC	many	TRBV14	TRBJ2-1	.
CASSVTTGANEQFF	TGTGCCAGCAGTGTAACTACAGGGGCCAATGAGCAGTTCTTC	few	TRBV6-4	TRBJ2-1	TRBD1
CASSPPSTGTGGREQYF	TGTGCCAGCAGCCCTCCGTCCACCGGGACAGGGGGTCGCGAGCAGTACTTC	.	TRBV9	TRBJ2-7	TRBD1
CASSQDSDQGVTIYF	TGCGCCAGCAGCCAAGATAGCGATCAGGGGGTAACCATATATTTT	few	TRBV4-1	TRBJ1-3	TRBD1
CASSPRQGGNQPQHF	TGTGCCAGCTCACCACGGCAGGGCGGCAATCAGCCCCAGCATTTT	.	TRBV18	TRBJ1-5	.
CASSVVGERNEKLFF	TGTGCCAGCAGCGTAGTGGGGGAACGTAATGAAAAACTGTTTTTT	many	TRBV9	TRBJ1-4	.
CASSLDLGKNYGYTF	TGTGCCAGCAGCTTGGATTTGGGGAAAAACTATGGCTACACCTTC	.	TRBV5-4	TRBJ1-2	.
CASRVGGGARNEQFF	TGTGCCAGCAGGGTTGGCGGGGGGGCGCGCAATGAGCAGTTCTTC	.	TRBV6-5	TRBJ2-1	TRBD2
CSGGTGANYGYTF	TGCAGCGGGGGGACAGGAGCTAACTATGGCTACACCTTC	few	TRBV29-1	TRBJ1-2	TRBD1
CASSIFPSGAGGEQYF	TGTGCCAGTAGTATCTTCCCTAGCGGGGCCGGCGGCGAGCAGTACTTC	.	TRBV19	TRBJ2-7	TRBD2
CASSVDLAGAAGDTQYF	TGTGCCAGCAGCGTAGATCTGGCGGGGGCCGCTGGCGATACGCAGTATTTT	many	TRBV9	TRBJ2-3	.
CASRIPGTENTEAFF	TGTGCCAGCAGGATCCCCGGGACAGAGAACACTGAAGCTTTCTTT	few	TRBV28	TRBJ1-1	TRBD1
CASSSGQTSSYEQYF	TGCGCCAGCAGCTCGGGACAGACGAGCTCCTACGAGCAGTACTTC	.	TRBV5-1	TRBJ2-7	TRBD1
CSVVGLYREGYGYTF	TGCAGCGTTGTCGGTCTCTACAGGGAAGGATATGGCTACACCTTC	.	TRBV29-1	TRBJ1-2	.
CASSQDPGTGISGNTIYF	TGCGCCAGCAGCCAAGATCCCGGGACAGGGATTTCTGGAAACACCATATATTTT	.	TRBV4-3	TRBJ1-3	TRBD1
CASSQDKFSYNSPLHF	TGCGCCAGCAGCCAAGATAAATTTTCCTATAATTCACCCCTCCACTTT	.	TRBV4-3	TRBJ1-6	.
CASSSLGDQPDTQYF	TGTGCCAGCAGCTCCCTGGGGGATCAGCCAGATACGCAGTATTTT	.	TRBV28	TRBJ2-3	.
CSAGTGTQPQHF	TGCAGCGCCGGGACAGGGACTCAGCCCCAGCATTTT	few	TRBV29-1	TRBJ1-5	TRBD1
CASTSLLEAFF	TGTGCCAGCACGTCCCTCCTAGAAGCTTTCTTT	many	TRBV2	TRBJ1-1	.
CASSFSGASGAETQYF	TGTGCCAGCAGTTTCTCGGGAGCTAGCGGGGCGGAGACCCAGTACTTC	few	TRBV6-6	TRBJ2-5	TRBD2
CASSQLDRGRADTQYF	TGCGCCAGCAGTCAATTGGACAGGGGTCGCGCAGATACGCAGTATTTT	.	TRBV23-1	TRBJ2-3	TRBD1
CASSSGQVGYEQYF	TGTGCCAGCAGTTCGGGACAGGTTGGCTACGAGCAGTACTTC	few	TRBV27	TRBJ2-7	TRBD1
CASSQDIQQRSTDTQYF	TGTGCCAGCAGCCAAGATATACAGCAGAGAAGCACAGATACGCAGTATTTT	.	TRBV4-2	TRBJ2-3	.
CASSGSLRETQYF	TGTGCCAGCAGCGGCAGCCTGAGGGAGACCCAGTACTTC	few	TRBV7-2	TRBJ2-5	.
CASSVRGEGNTEAFF	TGTGCCAGCAGCGTGAGAGGGGAGGGGAACACTGAAGCTTTCTTT	few	TRBV9	TRBJ1-1	.
CASRGEYEQFF	TGTGCCAGTAGGGGGGAGTATGAGCAGTTCTTC	few	TRBV19	TRBJ2-1	.
CASSLTSGGYEQFF	TGTGCCAGCAGCTTAACTAGCGGGGGGTATGAGCAGTTCTTC	few	TRBV7-2	TRBJ2-1	TRBD2
CASRDRGLGSYEQYF	TGTGCCAGCAGGGACAGGGGCCTTGGGTCCTACGAGCAGTACTTC	few	TRBV6-6	TRBJ2-7	TRBD1
CASSLWEGGGYTF	TGTGCCAGCAGTTTATGGGAAGGAGGAGGCTACACCTTC	.	TRBV28	TRBJ1-2	.
CASSRGLEKGVTDTQYF	TGCGCCAGCAGCCGCGGCTTGGAAAAAGGGGTCACAGATACGCAGTATTTT	.	TRBV4-1	TRBJ2-3	.
CASSFSQVGYSPLHF	TGCGCCAGCAGCTTCTCGCAGGTTGGGTATTCACCCCTCCACTTT	few	TRBV5-1	TRBJ1-6	.
CAWSRTDQGGETQYF	TGTGCCTGGAGTAGAACCGACCAGGGCGGAGAGACCCAGTACTTC	.	TRBV30	TRBJ2-5	.
CASSPGTGPREQYF	TGTGCCAGCTCACCTGGGACAGGCCCCCGCGAGCAGTACTTC	few	TRBV18	TRBJ2-7	TRBD1
CASSQDWDKSLHF	TGCGCCAGCAGCCAAGATTGGGACAAATCCCTCCACTTT	.	TRBV23-1	TRBJ1-6	.
CASTPGQGSTDTQYF	TGTGCCAGCACCCCGGGACAGGGCAGCACAGATACGCAGTATTTT	.	TRBV6-6	TRBJ2-3	TRBD1
CASSSRGGRTRDNEQFF	TGTGCCAGCAGCTCCCGTGGGGGGAGGACCCGGGACAATGAGCAGTTCTTC	.	TRBV13	TRBJ2-1	.
CSVAGWDGYTF	TGCAGCGTGGCTGGGTGGGATGGCTACACCTTC	few	TRBV29-1	TRBJ1-2	.
CASSLSGRAYNEQFF	TGTGCCAGCAGCCTAAGCGGGAGGGCATACAATGAGCAGTTCTTC	many	TRBV5-6	TRBJ2-1	TRBD2
CATSREKTVNTEAFF	TGTGCCACCAGCAGAGAAAAAACAGTGAACACTGAAGCTTTCTTT	many	TRBV15	TRBJ1-1	.